This T cell receptor (beta chain) was recorded in a study of blood T cell repertoires in COVID-19. Per the original methods: Estimation of nucleated cell counts relied on the amplification of reference gene primers. Libraries were prepared by immunoSEQ multiplex PCR; TCRdb keeps only in-frame clonotypes and omits some of them. V and J calls and clone size are those listed in that table; D and trimming were worked out from the DNA. The table has roughly 160,000 clones, about 90% seen once. The germline V gene has CDR1 SEHNR and CDR2 FQNEAQ (reference sequence). The CDR3 consists of 17 residues. V lost 2 bases to trimming and J lost 6 bases; unmatched junction nucleotides: 8.

The chain combines TRBV7-9 with TRBJ2-2, with 11 bases aligning to TRBD1. Input material: PBMCs or T cells enriched from blood (not recorded which). The source is a woman aged 50 to 65 who had recovered from COVID-19. The CDR3 sequence: CASSLWDRTGGPGELFF. The CDR3 bases are TGTGCCAGCAGCTTATGGGATCGGACAGGGGGCCCCGGGGAGCTGTTTTTT. The whole variable domain, remainder taken from reference TRBV7-9 and TRBJ2-2, is DTGVSQNPRHKITKRGQNVTFRCDPISEHNRLYWYRQTLGQGPEFLTYFQNEAQLEKSRLLSDRFSAERPKGSFSTLEIQRTEQGDSAMYLCASSLWDRTGGPGELFFGEGSRLTVL.